Listed below are T cell receptor beta chains from one sample, sequenced in a study of cytomegalovirus exposure and HLA in healthy donors. TCRdb's table, derived via immunoSEQ multiplex PCR, lists solely in-frame clones and lacks some. The sample holds under 100,000 clones, about three quarters seen once. Sequenced input: PBMCs. The source is a woman aged 45-65 years in good health and CMV-seropositive. Each CDR3 is given with its conserved first and last residue. D genes are given only for firm matches. Rows give clone size only sometimes, using once, few, many, or a class for an expanded clone.

J	size	D	V	DNA	CDR3
TRBJ2-7	once	-	TRBV5-8	TGTGCCAGCAGCTTGGGCAGGGGTTTTGGGGACTACGAGCAGTACTTC	CASSLGRGFGDYEQYF
TRBJ2-7	few	-	TRBV7-2	TGTGCCAGCAGCTCGGACGGGGGAAAGAAGCAGTACTTC	CASSSDGGKKQYF
TRBJ1-2	-	-	TRBV5-1	TGCGCCAGCAGCTTGGACGGGGGAGGGGATGGCTACACCTTC	CASSLDGGGDGYTF
TRBJ2-1	-	TRBD1	TRBV9	TGTGCCAGCAGCGCCCCCGGGACAGGCTCCCCAGGTGAGCAGTTCTTC	CASSAPGTGSPGEQFF
TRBJ2-5	-	-	TRBV6-1	TGTGCCAGCGCGAGGGAGGAGACCCAGTACTTC	CASAREETQYF
TRBJ1-1	-	-	TRBV6-6	TGTGCCAGCAGCGTCACTAAAGGAGCTGAAGCTTTCTTT	CASSVTKGAEAFF
TRBJ2-7	-	TRBD1	TRBV11-3	TGTGCCAGCAAAGGCTTCGGGACAGGCTCGATACGGGGCGAGCAGTACTTC	CASKGFGTGSIRGEQYF
TRBJ1-2	-	-	TRBV6-5	TGTGCCAGCACGGACAGATCCTATGGCTACACCTTC	CASTDRSYGYTF
TRBJ1-2	-	TRBD1	TRBV7-6	TGTGCCAGCAGCTTAACCGAACAGGGGTATGGCTACACCTTC	CASSLTEQGYGYTF
TRBJ2-3	few	-	TRBV4-1	TGCGCCAGCAGCCCACCTGGCGGGACCCCCACAGATACGCAGTATTTT	CASSPPGGTPTDTQYF
TRBJ2-3	-	-	TRBV27	TGTGCCAGCAGTTTGTCGGGAGTTGCAACAGATACGCAGTATTTT	CASSLSGVATDTQYF
TRBJ2-3	-	TRBD2	TRBV6-5	TGTGCCAGCAGAGGACTAGTAACAGATACGCAGTATTTT	CASRGLVTDTQYF
TRBJ2-1	few	-	TRBV11-3	TGTGCCAGCAGCTTTGGTGGGAGTACCTACAATGAGCAGTTCTTC	CASSFGGSTYNEQFF
TRBJ2-2	once	-	TRBV7-9	TGTGCCAGCAGCCCCCCCCAAATTCCAGCGAACACCGGGGAGCTGTTTTTT	CASSPPQIPANTGELFF
TRBJ2-7	-	TRBD2	TRBV19	TGTGCGAGCCAGCCAGCGGGAGCGTACGAGCAGTACTTC	CASQPAGAYEQYF
TRBJ2-6	few	TRBD1	TRBV11-2	TGTGCCAGCACCGCACAGGGGGCTCGCGGTTGGGCCAACGTCCTGACTTTC	CASTAQGARGWANVLTF
TRBJ2-1	-	-	TRBV4-2	TGTGCCAGCAGCCAAGAACAGCGGGTTTACAATGAGCAGTTCTTC	CASSQEQRVYNEQFF
TRBJ2-1	-	TRBD2	TRBV7-8	TGTGCCAGCAGCTTAGTGCTAGCGGGAAATGAGCAGTTCTTC	CASSLVLAGNEQFF
TRBJ2-7	-	-	TRBV19	TGTGCCAGTAGAGGCAGGAATACCTACGAGCAGTACTTC	CASRGRNTYEQYF
TRBJ2-2	-	TRBD2	TRBV18	TGTGCCAGCTCCCGGGGGACTAGCGCGACCACCGGGGAGCTGTTTTTT	CASSRGTSATTGELFF
TRBJ2-3	-	-	TRBV30	TGTGCCTGGAGCTCCCAGGGCACAGATACGCAGTATTTT	CAWSSQGTDTQYF
TRBJ2-2	-	TRBD2	TRBV5-4	TGTGCCAGCAGCCGACTCTCCGGGACTAGCGGCACCGGGGAGCTGTTTTTT	CASSRLSGTSGTGELFF
TRBJ2-3	-	TRBD2	TRBV11-2	TGTGCCAGCAGCTCCGGACTAGCGGGAGGTACAGATACGCAGTATTTT	CASSSGLAGGTDTQYF
TRBJ2-7	-	-	TRBV2	TGTGCCAGCAGTGGGTCGGGATCATCCTACGAGCAGTACTTC	CASSGSGSSYEQYF
TRBJ2-7	-	-	TRBV19	TGTGCCAGTAGTATAAGGGGGATCTCCTACGAGCAGTACTTC	CASSIRGISYEQYF
TRBJ2-1	few	TRBD2	TRBV30	TGTGCCTGGAGTGCAGGACTAGGCGACAATGAGCAGTTCTTC	CAWSAGLGDNEQFF
TRBJ2-7	-	TRBD2	TRBV28	TGTGCCAGCAGTGGCAGACCGGGACTAGCCGCCTACGAGCAGTACTTC	CASSGRPGLAAYEQYF